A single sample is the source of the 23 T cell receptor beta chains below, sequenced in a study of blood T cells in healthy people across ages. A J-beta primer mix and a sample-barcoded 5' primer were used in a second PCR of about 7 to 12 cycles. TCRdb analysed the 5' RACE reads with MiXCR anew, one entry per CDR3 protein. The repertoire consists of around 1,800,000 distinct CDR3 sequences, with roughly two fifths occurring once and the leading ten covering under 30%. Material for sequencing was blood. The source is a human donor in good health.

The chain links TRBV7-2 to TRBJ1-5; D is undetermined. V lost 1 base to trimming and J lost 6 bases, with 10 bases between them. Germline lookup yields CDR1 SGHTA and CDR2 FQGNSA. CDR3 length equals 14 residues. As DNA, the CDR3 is TGTGCCAGCAGCTTAGACGGGGTCAGTCAGCCCCAGCATTTT. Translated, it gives CASSLDGVSQPQHF.

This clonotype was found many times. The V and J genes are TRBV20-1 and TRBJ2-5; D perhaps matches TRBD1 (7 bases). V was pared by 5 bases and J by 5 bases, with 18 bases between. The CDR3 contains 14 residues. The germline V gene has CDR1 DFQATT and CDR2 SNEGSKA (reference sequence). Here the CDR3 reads CSAPRGEPWETQYF. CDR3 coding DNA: TGCAGTGCTCCCAGGGGGGAGCCGTGGGAGACCCAGTACTTC.

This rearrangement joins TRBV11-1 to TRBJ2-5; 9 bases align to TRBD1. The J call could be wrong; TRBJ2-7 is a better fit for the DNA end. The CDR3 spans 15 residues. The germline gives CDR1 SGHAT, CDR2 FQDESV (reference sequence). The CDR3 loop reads CASSSDRTGDYEQYF. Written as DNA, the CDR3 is TGTGCCAGCAGTAGTGACCGGACAGGGGACTACGAGCAGTACTTC.

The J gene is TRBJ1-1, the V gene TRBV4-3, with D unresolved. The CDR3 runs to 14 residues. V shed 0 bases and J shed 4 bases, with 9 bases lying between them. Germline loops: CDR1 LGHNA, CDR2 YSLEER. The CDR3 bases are TGCGCCAGCAGCCAAGATTCCGCTGGCACTGAAGCTTTCTTT. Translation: CASSQDSAGTEAFF.

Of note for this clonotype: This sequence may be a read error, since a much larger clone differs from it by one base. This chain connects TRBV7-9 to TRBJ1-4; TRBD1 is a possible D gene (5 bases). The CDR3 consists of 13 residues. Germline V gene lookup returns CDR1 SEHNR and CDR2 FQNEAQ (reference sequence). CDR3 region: CASSLEQAEKRFF. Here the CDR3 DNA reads TGTGCCAGCAGCTTAGAACAGGCGGAAAAACGGTTTTTT. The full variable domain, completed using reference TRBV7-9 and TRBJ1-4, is DTGVSQNPRHKITKRGQNVTFRCDPISEHNRLYWYRQTLGQGPEFLTYFQNEAQLEKSRLLSDRFSAERPKGSFSTLEIQRTEQGDSAMYLCASSLEQAEKRFFGSGTQLSVL.

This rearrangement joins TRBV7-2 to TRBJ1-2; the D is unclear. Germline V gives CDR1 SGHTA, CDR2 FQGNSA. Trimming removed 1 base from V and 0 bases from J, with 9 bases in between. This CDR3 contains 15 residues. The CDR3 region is CASSLESGPNYGYTF. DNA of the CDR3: TGTGCCAGCAGCTTAGAATCAGGACCTAACTATGGCTACACCTTC. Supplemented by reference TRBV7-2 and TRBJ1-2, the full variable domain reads GAGVSQSPSNKVTEKGKDVELRCDPISGHTALYWYRQSLGQGLEFLIYFQGNSAPDKSGLPSDRFSAERTGGSVSTLTIQRTQQEDSAVYLCASSLESGPNYGYTFGSGTRLTVV.

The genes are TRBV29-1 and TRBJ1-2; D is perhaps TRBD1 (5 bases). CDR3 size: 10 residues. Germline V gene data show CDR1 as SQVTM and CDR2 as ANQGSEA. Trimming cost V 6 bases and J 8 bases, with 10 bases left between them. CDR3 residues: CSVGTEGYTF. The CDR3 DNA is TGCAGCGTGGGGACTGAAGGCTACACCTTC. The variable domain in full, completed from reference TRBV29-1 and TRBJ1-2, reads SAVISQKPSRDICQRGTSLTIQCQVDSQVTMMFWYRQQPGQSLTLIATANQGSEATYESGFVIDKFPISRPNLTFSTLTVSNMSPEDSSIYLCSVGTEGYTFGSGTRLTVV.

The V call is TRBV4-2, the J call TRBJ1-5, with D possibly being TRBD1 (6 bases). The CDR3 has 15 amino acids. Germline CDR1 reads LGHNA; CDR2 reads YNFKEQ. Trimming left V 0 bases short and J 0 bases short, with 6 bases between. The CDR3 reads CASSQEQGSNQPQHF. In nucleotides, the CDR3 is TGTGCCAGCAGCCAAGAACAGGGTAGCAATCAGCCCCAGCATTTT.

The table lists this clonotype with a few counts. CDR3 in DNA: TGCGCCAGCAGCCAAGAAATGAGGGTGACAGCTCAGGAGACCCAGTACTTC. Translating gives CASSQEMRVTAQETQYF. The chain couples TRBV4-3 to TRBJ2-5, with D possibly being TRBD1 or TRBD2 (5 bases each). V was pared by 0 bases and J by 5 bases, with 19 bases between. The CDR3 contains 17 residues. Germline V lookup: CDR1 LGHNA, CDR2 YSLEER.

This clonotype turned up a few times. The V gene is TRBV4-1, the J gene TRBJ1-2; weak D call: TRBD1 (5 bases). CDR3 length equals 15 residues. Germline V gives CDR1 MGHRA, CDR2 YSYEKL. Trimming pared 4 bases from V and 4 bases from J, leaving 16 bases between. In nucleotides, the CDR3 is TGCGCCAGCAGCCCCGCTAGGCGACAGATCTATGGCTACACCTTC. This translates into CASSPARRQIYGYTF.

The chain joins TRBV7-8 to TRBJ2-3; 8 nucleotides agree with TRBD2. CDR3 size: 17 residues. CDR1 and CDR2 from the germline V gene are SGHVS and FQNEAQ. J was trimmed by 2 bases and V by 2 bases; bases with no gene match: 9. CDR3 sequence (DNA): TGTGCCAGCAGCTTATTTGGTGCGGGGGGTACCACAGATACGCAGTATTTT. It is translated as CASSLFGAGGTTDTQYF. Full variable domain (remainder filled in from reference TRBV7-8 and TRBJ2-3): GAGVSQSPRYKVAKRGQDVALRCDPISGHVSLFWYQQALGQGPEFLTYFQNEAQLDKSGLPSDRFFAERPEGSVSTLKIQRTQQEDSAVYLCASSLFGAGGTTDTQYFGPGTRLTVL.

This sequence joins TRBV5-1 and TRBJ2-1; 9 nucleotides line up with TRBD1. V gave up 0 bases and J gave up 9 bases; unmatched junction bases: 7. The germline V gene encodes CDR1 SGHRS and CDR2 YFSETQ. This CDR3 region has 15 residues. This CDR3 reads CASSLGGQGFSEQFF. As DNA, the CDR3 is TGCGCCAGCAGCTTGGGGGGACAGGGATTTTCTGAGCAGTTCTTC.

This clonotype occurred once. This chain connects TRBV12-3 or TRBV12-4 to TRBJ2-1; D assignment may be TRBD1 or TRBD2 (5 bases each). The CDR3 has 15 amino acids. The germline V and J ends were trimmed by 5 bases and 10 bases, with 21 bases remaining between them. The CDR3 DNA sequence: TGTGCCAGCAGTCTAATCGGGACGGCCCGTCAGGAGCAGTTCTTC. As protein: CASSLIGTARQEQFF.

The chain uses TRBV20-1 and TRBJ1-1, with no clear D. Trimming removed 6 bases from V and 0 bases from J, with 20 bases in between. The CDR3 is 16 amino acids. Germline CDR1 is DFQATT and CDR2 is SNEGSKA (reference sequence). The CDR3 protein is CSAHFWRRRMNTEAFF. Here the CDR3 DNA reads TGCAGTGCCCACTTCTGGCGACGGAGAATGAACACTGAAGCTTTCTTT.

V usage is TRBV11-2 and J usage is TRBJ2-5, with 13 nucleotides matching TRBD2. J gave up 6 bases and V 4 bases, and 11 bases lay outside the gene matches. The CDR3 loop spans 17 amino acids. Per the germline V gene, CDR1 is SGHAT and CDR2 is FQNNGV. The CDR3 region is CASSSLRTSGGKKTQYF. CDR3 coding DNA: TGTGCCAGCAGCTCCCTCCGGACTAGCGGGGGTAAAAAGACCCAGTACTTC.

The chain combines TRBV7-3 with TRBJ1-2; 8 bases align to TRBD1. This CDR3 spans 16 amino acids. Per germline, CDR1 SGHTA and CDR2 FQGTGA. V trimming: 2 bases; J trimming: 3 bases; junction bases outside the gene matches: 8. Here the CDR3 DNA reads TGTGCCAGCAGCTTAGGGAGTTGGGGACAGGACTATGGCTACACCTTC. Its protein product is CASSLGSWGQDYGYTF.

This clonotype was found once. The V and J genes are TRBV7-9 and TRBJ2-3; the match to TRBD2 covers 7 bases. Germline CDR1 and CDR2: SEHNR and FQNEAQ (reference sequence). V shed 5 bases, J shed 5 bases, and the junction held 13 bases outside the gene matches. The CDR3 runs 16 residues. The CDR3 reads CASSPSSGKGGDTQYF. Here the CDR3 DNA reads TGTGCCAGCAGCCCTTCTAGCGGAAAGGGCGGAGATACGCAGTATTTT.

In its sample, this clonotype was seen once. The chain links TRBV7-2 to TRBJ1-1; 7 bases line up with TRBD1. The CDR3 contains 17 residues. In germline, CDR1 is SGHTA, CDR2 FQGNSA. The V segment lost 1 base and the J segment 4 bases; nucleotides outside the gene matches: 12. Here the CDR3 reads CASSLGASGQAGTEAFF. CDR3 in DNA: TGTGCCAGCAGCTTAGGGGCCTCAGGACAGGCGGGCACTGAAGCTTTCTTT.

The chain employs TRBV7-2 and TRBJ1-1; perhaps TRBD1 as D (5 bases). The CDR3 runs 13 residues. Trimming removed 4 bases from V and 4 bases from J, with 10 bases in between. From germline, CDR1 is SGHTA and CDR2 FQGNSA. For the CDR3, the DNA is TGTGCCAGCAGCTCGAGTGACAGCACTGAAGCTTTCTTT. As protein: CASSSSDSTEAFF.

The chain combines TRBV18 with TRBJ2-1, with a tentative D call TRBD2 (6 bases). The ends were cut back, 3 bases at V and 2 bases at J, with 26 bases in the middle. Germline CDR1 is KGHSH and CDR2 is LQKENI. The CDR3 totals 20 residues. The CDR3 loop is CASSPDPRDFRERPYNEQFF. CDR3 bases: TGTGCCAGCTCACCGGACCCCCGGGACTTCCGAGAGAGACCCTACAATGAGCAGTTCTTC. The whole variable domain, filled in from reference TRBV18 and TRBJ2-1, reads NAGVMQNPRHLVRRRGQEARLRCSPMKGHSHVYWYRQLPEEGLKFMVYLQKENIIDESGMPKERFSAEFPKEGPSILRIQQVVRGDSAAYFCASSPDPRDFRERPYNEQFFGPGTRLTVL.

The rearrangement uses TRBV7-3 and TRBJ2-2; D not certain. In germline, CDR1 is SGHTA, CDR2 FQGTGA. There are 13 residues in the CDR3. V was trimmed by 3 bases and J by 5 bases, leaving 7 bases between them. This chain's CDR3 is CASSFVYTGELFF. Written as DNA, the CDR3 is TGTGCCAGCAGCTTCGTCTATACCGGGGAGCTGTTTTTT. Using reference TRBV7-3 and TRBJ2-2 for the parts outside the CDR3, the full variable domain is GAGVSQTPSNKVTEKGKYVELRCDPISGHTALYWYRQSLGQGPEFLIYFQGTGAADDSGLPNDRFFAVRPEGSVSTLKIQRTERGDSAVYLCASSFVYTGELFFGEGSRLTVL.

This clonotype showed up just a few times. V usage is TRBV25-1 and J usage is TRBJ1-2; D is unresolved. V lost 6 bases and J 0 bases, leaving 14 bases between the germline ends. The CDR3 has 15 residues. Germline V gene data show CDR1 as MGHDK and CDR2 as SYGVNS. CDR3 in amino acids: CASRDSRSPNYGYTF. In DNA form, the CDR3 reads TGTGCCAGCAGGGATTCTCGCTCCCCTAACTATGGCTACACCTTC.

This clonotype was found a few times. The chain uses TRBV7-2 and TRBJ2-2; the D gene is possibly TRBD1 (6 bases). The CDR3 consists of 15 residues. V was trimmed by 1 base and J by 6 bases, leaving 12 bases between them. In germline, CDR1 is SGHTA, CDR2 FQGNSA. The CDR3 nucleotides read TGTGCCAGCAGCTTAGTACAGGGTAACGCCGGGGAGCTGTTTTTT. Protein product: CASSLVQGNAGELFF.